The source of this T cell receptor beta chain is a study of blood T cell repertoires in COVID-19. Profiled with immunoSEQ multiplex PCR; TCRdb holds only in-frame clones, not every one. Among 90,000 or so clones listed, 75% to 90% were seen once. The clonotype comes from a man between 60 and 75 years old with COVID-19, enrolled during active disease. The sequenced material came from peripheral blood.

In DNA, the CDR3 is TGTGCCAGCAGCTTAGGTTGGACTAGCGGGACCGAGCAGTTCTTC. This encodes CASSLGWTSGTEQFF. The rearrangement links TRBV13 to TRBJ2-1, with 12 bases fitting TRBD2. Germline CDR1 and CDR2: PRHDT and FYEKMQ (reference sequence). The CDR3 is 15 amino acids. With 0 bases clipped from V and 10 bases from J, the junction kept 4 bases outside the gene matches.